This T cell receptor (beta chain) was sequenced during a study of cytomegalovirus exposure and HLA in healthy donors. The CDR3 totals 14 residues. The V end was cut by 5 bases, the J end by 8 bases, with 15 bases between. Germline CDR1 MNHEY, CDR2 SMNVEV (reference sequence). At the time of sampling, donors were nominally healthy, though unrecorded immune exposures were likely. The PCR contained 60 Vbeta and 13 Jbeta primers. Sequenced by immunoSEQ multiplex PCR; TCRdb stores in-frame clones only, minus some. The sample holds 130,000 or so clones. The sample comprised PBMCs. The receptor comes from a young man in good health and CMV-seronegative. The J gene is TRBJ1-4, the V gene TRBV27, with D possibly being TRBD1 (5 bases). This chain's CDR3 is CASSTLQEPEKLFF. The DNA of the CDR3 is TGTGCCAGCAGTACGTTACAGGAGCCCGAAAAACTGTTTTTT.